A single sample is the source of the 18 T cell receptor beta chains below, sequenced in a study of OX40 agonist ivuxolimab in advanced cancers. Using immunoSEQ multiplex PCR, the repertoire was profiled, and TCRdb retains in-frame clones only, with some absent. The sample comprises tens of thousands of clones, 80% to 90% of which are singletons, and around 1.5% rests with the top ten. The source was CD4+ or CD8+ T cells sorted from blood, collected in a trial of the OX40 agonist ivuxolimab. The receptors come from an adult with an advanced solid tumor such as melanoma, head and neck, liver or kidney cancer.

The chain joins TRBV19 to TRBJ2-3; the match to TRBD2 covers 7 bases. After removal of 7 bases from V and 4 bases from J, the junction contained 17 bases not matched to a gene. CDR3 length: 17 amino acids. The V gene's germline CDR1 is LNHDA and CDR2 SQIVND (reference sequence). The CDR3 sequence is CASTRARRSGTPDTQYF. CDR3 nucleotide sequence: TGTGCCAGTACTAGAGCCCGGAGGAGCGGGACTCCAGATACGCAGTATTTT.

As concerns this clone: One end of the junction varies from germline; a read error may be responsible. The rearrangement links TRBV18 to TRBJ1-5; TRBD1 matches at 7 bases. CDR1 is KGHSH, CDR2 LQKENI, per germline. The CDR3 sequence is 17 residues long. CDR3 residues: CASSPGLGTVSNQLQHF. The DNA of the CDR3 is TGTGCCAGCTCACCAGGTCTTGGGACAGTTAGCAATCAGCTCCAGCATTTT.

The J gene is TRBJ2-2, the V gene TRBV11-2; tentative D call: TRBD1 (5 bases). CDR1 and CDR2 (germline): SGHAT, FQNNGV. This CDR3 has 16 residues. Trimming cost V 5 bases and J 8 bases, with 21 bases left between them. The CDR3 nucleotides are TGTGCCAGCAGCGACAATGGGCTAGGGGTTATGGGGGAGCTGTTTTTT. It yields the protein CASSDNGLGVMGELFF.

The chain has TRBV19 and TRBJ2-3; tentative D call: TRBD1 (5 bases). The CDR3 is made up of 14 amino acids. Germline V gene lookup returns CDR1 LNHDA and CDR2 SQIVND (reference sequence). Between the trimmed V and J ends, which lost 5 bases and 2 bases, there was a span of 11 bases. DNA of the CDR3: TGTGCCAGTAGTCCAGGGCCGAACACAGATACGCAGTATTTT. Its translation: CASSPGPNTDTQYF. Full variable domain (rest looked up from reference TRBV19 and TRBJ2-3): DGGITQSPKYLFRKEGQNVTLSCEQNLNHDAMYWYRQDPGQGLRLIYYSQIVNDFQKGDIAEGYSVSREKKESFPLTVTSAQKNPTAFYLCASSPGPNTDTQYFGPGTRLTVL.

This chain joins TRBV10-3 and TRBJ2-1, with 9 bases identical to TRBD2. V trimming: 4 bases; J trimming: 7 bases; junction bases outside the gene matches: 8. Looked up from germline, CDR1 is ENHRY and CDR2 is SYGVKD. This CDR3 has 15 residues. Here the CDR3 reads CAISARGGQINEQFF. CDR3 in DNA: TGTGCCATCAGTGCGCGGGGGGGCCAGATAAATGAGCAGTTCTTC.

This rearrangement joins TRBV30 to TRBJ2-2; D perhaps matches TRBD2 (7 bases). The CDR3 is 16 residues long. CDR1 and CDR2 from the germline V gene are GTSNPN and SVGIG (reference sequence). V was shortened by 0 bases and J by 7 bases, with 18 bases between the two germline ends. The CDR3 coding sequence is TGTGCCTGGAGTGTACTTGGGGGGGCCCTTGTCGGGGAGCTGTTTTTT. It encodes CAWSVLGGALVGELFF. The whole variable domain, remainder taken from reference TRBV30 and TRBJ2-2, is SQTIHQWPATLVQPVGSPLSLECTVEGTSNPNLYWYRQAAGRGLQLLFYSVGIGQISSEVPQNLSASRPQDRQFILSSKKLLLSDSGFYLCAWSVLGGALVGELFFGEGSRLTVL.

The chain employs TRBV6-5 and TRBJ2-7; 13 nucleotides line up with TRBD2. CDR3 size: 15 residues. The germline CDR1 and CDR2 sequences are MNHEY and SVGAGI. After removal of 2 bases from V and 7 bases from J, the junction contained 5 bases not matched to a gene. CDR3 sequence (DNA): TGTGCCAGCAGTTACCGGACTAGCGGGGGAGGGGAGCAGTACTTC. Protein: CASSYRTSGGGEQYF.

This clone turned up a few times. The chain has TRBV29-1 and TRBJ2-3; D is possibly TRBD2 (7 bases). The V end was cut by 6 bases, the J end by 0 bases, with 10 bases between. The CDR3 runs to 13 residues. Germline CDR1 is SQVTM and CDR2 is ANQGSEA. CDR3 protein: CSVAGASTDTQYF. The CDR3 bases are TGCAGCGTCGCGGGGGCTAGCACAGATACGCAGTATTTT.

This clone was seen a single time. The chain combines TRBV7-2 with TRBJ2-1; weak D call: TRBD2 (6 bases). The CDR3 contains 13 residues. The V end was cut by 1 base, the J end by 8 bases, with 9 bases between. Germline CDR1 is SGHTA and CDR2 is FQGNSA. The CDR3 DNA follows: TGTGCCAGCAGCTTAGAGGTAGCGGATGAGCAGTTCTTC. Amino acids: CASSLEVADEQFF.

The V call is TRBV18, the J call TRBJ2-7; TRBD1 might be the D (6 bases). V was clipped by 0 bases and J by 4 bases, with 13 bases between them. CDR3 length equals 15 residues. The germline gives CDR1 KGHSH, CDR2 LQKENI. The CDR3 region is CASSPPAGARYEQYF. CDR3 nucleotides: TGTGCCAGCTCACCACCGGCAGGGGCACGGTACGAGCAGTACTTC.

The genes are TRBV5-5 and TRBJ2-3; 8 nucleotides agree with TRBD1. Losses at the gene ends were 6 bases for V and 3 bases for J; bases not matched to a gene: 9. The germline CDR1 and CDR2 sequences are SGHKS and YYEKEE (reference sequence). CDR3 length: 15 residues. CDR3 in DNA: TGTGCCAGCAACCTCGACAGGGGACGAACAGATACGCAGTATTTT. It is translated as CASNLDRGRTDTQYF.

The chain recombines TRBV28 with TRBJ2-7; TRBD1 is a possible D gene (6 bases). V was pared by 2 bases and J by 1 base, with 12 bases between. The CDR3 sequence is 15 residues long. Germline V CDR1 and CDR2: MDHEN, SYDVKM. DNA for the CDR3: TGTGCCAGCAGTTTACCTGGACAGCCATCCTACGAGCAGTACTTC. Translating it yields CASSLPGQPSYEQYF.

As regards this clone: The junction does not match germline at one end; this may be a read error. The V gene is TRBV14, the J gene TRBJ2-1; D gene uncertain. CDR1 is SGHDN and CDR2 is FVKESK in the germline V gene. CDR3 length: 12 amino acids. CDR3 nucleotide sequence: TGTGCCAGCAGTCAAGCCCGGAATGAGCAGTTCTTC. Translating it yields CASSQARNEQFF.

The rearrangement joins TRBV11-2 to TRBJ2-4, with D unresolved. CDR3 length: 12 residues. CDR1 is SGHAT, CDR2 FQNNGV, per germline. V lost 9 bases and J 5 bases, leaving 11 bases between the germline ends. CDR3 amino acids: CASTLRENIQYF. CDR3 in DNA: TGTGCCAGTACCTTAAGGGAAAACATTCAGTACTTC.

The J gene is TRBJ2-5, the V gene TRBV2, with 7 bases matching TRBD1. This CDR3 has 13 amino acids. After removal of 7 bases from V and 5 bases from J, the junction contained 7 bases not matched to a gene. CDR1 and CDR2 from the germline V gene are SNHLY and FYNNEI. CDR3 in DNA: TGTGCCAGCACGACAGGGTTATCTGAGACCCAGTACTTC. Encoded protein: CASTTGLSETQYF. The whole variable domain, remainder taken from reference TRBV2 and TRBJ2-5, is EPEVTQTPSHQVTQMGQEVILRCVPISNHLYFYWYRQILGQKVEFLVSFYNNEISEKSEIFDDQFSVERPDGSNFTLKIRSTKLEDSAMYFCASTTGLSETQYFGPGTRLLVL.

The CDR3 protein is CASSSHDPLADTYNEQFF. The CDR3 nucleotides read TGTGCCAGCAGTTCCCACGACCCGCTAGCGGATACCTACAATGAGCAGTTCTTC. This chain joins TRBV27 and TRBJ2-1; 7 bases are shared with TRBD2. Germline CDR1 and CDR2: MNHEY and SMNVEV (reference sequence). The CDR3 has 18 residues. Trimming cost V 4 bases and J 2 bases; bases outside gene matches: 14.

This chain connects TRBV11-3 to TRBJ2-3, with a possible D match to TRBD1 (6 bases). The CDR3 has 13 amino acids. V was pared by 4 bases and J by 4 bases, with 9 bases between. CDR1 and CDR2 from the germline V gene are SGHNT and YENEEA. The DNA of the CDR3 is TGTGCCAGCAGCTCAGAGGGGGCAGATACGCAGTATTTT. It specifies CASSSEGADTQYF.

This chain joins TRBV5-1 and TRBJ1-1; 7 nucleotides line up with TRBD1. Germline loops: CDR1 SGHRS, CDR2 YFSETQ. V lost 0 bases and J lost 7; bases outside the gene matches: 9. The CDR3 has 15 amino acids. CDR3 residues: CASSLGTGEEGEAFF. The CDR3 nucleotides are TGCGCCAGCAGCTTGGGTACAGGGGAAGAAGGTGAAGCTTTCTTT. Using reference TRBV5-1 and TRBJ1-1 for the parts outside the CDR3, the full variable domain is KAGVTQTPRYLIKTRGQQVTLSCSPISGHRSVSWYQQTPGQGLQFLFEYFSETQRNKGNFPGRFSGRQFSNSRSEMNVSTLELGDSALYLCASSLGTGEEGEAFFGQGTRLTVV.